The 14 T cell receptor beta chains below all came from one sample that was sequenced in a study of cytomegalovirus exposure and HLA in healthy donors. A multiplex PCR was run with 60 Vbeta primers and 13 Jbeta primers. Measured with immunoSEQ multiplex PCR; TCRdb has only the in-frame clones, and not every one. The sample records 100,000 to 150,000 clones, about three quarters being singletons. What was sequenced was PBMCs. These receptor sequences come from a man in his fifties or sixties in good health and CMV-seronegative.

This clone came up once. A far larger clone differs by one base, so this is likely a read error. Other DNA sequences in the same sample also yield this CDR3. This sequence joins TRBV7-9 and TRBJ1-3; D unresolved. The V end was cut by 4 bases, the J end by 0 bases, with 19 bases between. Germline V CDR1 and CDR2: SEHNR, FQNEAQ (reference sequence). The CDR3 consists of 18 residues. CDR3 sequence: CASSSTELTTSSGNTIYF. The CDR3 bases are TGTGCCAGCAGCTCCACCGAGCTGACAACCTCCTCTGGAAACACCATATATTTT.

The J gene is TRBJ2-5, the V gene TRBV6-5; 8 nucleotides agree with TRBD1. V dropped 7 bases and J dropped 11; count of bases not matched to a gene: 12. Germline V lookup: CDR1 MNHEY, CDR2 SVGAGI. This CDR3 has 13 amino acids. CDR3 nucleotide sequence: TGTGCCAGCACCGAACAGGGGGTGGGGGAGCAGTACTTC. This translates into CASTEQGVGEQYF.

J is TRBJ2-2 and V is TRBV19, with TRBD1 matching over 10 bases. J gave up 5 bases and V 5 bases, and 14 bases lay outside the gene matches. This CDR3 spans 18 amino acids. Germline CDR1 is LNHDA and CDR2 is SQIVND (reference sequence). The CDR3 loop is CASSFSLTGGMGTGELFF. The DNA of the CDR3 is TGTGCCAGTAGTTTTAGTCTGACAGGGGGCATGGGGACCGGGGAGCTGTTTTTT.

The chain is built from TRBV6-1 and TRBJ1-1, with D possibly matching TRBD1 (6 bases). The germline CDR1 and CDR2 sequences are MNHNS and SASEGT. V was cut by 7 bases and J by 7 bases, with 16 bases left in between. The CDR3 has 13 amino acids. The CDR3 spells CASKEGVGNEAFF. Here the CDR3 DNA reads TGTGCCAGCAAAGAGGGGGTCGGAAATGAAGCTTTCTTT.

This chain links TRBV19 with TRBJ2-1; 10 bases are shared with TRBD2. Germline V gene data show CDR1 as LNHDA and CDR2 as SQIVND (reference sequence). The CDR3 contains 17 residues. Unmatched junction bases numbered 13, after V lost 4 bases and J lost 7 bases. CDR3 protein: CASSNRRGLAGGNEQFF. The CDR3 DNA reads TGTGCCAGTAGTAACCGCCGGGGGTTAGCGGGGGGTAATGAGCAGTTCTTC.

This sequence joins TRBV6-6 and TRBJ2-2; 9 bases fit TRBD1. V lost 6 bases, J lost 2 bases, and 4 bases stayed unmatched. Germline V gives CDR1 MNHNY, CDR2 SVGAGI (reference sequence). The CDR3 has 15 amino acids. The CDR3 DNA sequence: TGTGCCAGCAGGCAGGGACAGGGTAACACCGGGGAGCTGTTTTTT. Encoded protein: CASRQGQGNTGELFF.

The chain employs TRBV6-5 and TRBJ1-5, with 8 nucleotides matching TRBD1. The CDR3 runs 14 residues. The junction had 6 bases not matched to a gene; V was cut back by 5 bases and J by 6 bases. CDR1 is MNHEY and CDR2 is SVGAGI in the germline V gene. The CDR3 coding sequence is TGTGCCAGCAGTCGTCAGGGGGCTTTTCAGCCCCAGCATTTT. Amino acid sequence: CASSRQGAFQPQHF.

The chain is built from TRBV5-1 and TRBJ2-5, with TRBD1 matching 8 bases. The V gene's germline CDR1 is SGHRS and CDR2 YFSETQ. J gave up 7 bases and V 8 bases, and 10 bases lay outside the gene matches. The CDR3 spans 13 residues. The CDR3 protein is CASSTGVDGTQYF. In DNA form, the CDR3 reads TGCGCCAGTTCGACAGGGGTGGATGGGACCCAGTACTTC.

This clone was seen a handful of times. The chain uses TRBV11-3 and TRBJ1-2; perhaps TRBD1 as D (5 bases). Per germline, CDR1 SGHNT and CDR2 YENEEA. CDR3 length equals 16 residues. V dropped 2 bases and J dropped 4 bases, with 17 bases sitting between them. CDR3 loop: CASSLPQSGDLYGYTF. The DNA for the CDR3 is TGTGCCAGCAGCTTACCCCAATCGGGGGATCTCTATGGCTACACCTTC.

This clone was counted only a few times. CDR3 sequence (DNA): TGTGCCTGGAGTGACCGGACAGGGGTCGGTCAGCCCCAGCATTTT. This sequence encodes CAWSDRTGVGQPQHF. The chain joins TRBV30 to TRBJ1-5, with 9 bases aligning to TRBD1. This CDR3 contains 15 residues. Germline CDR1 GTSNPN, CDR2 SVGIG (reference sequence). J lost 6 bases, V lost 1 base, and 7 bases had no gene match.

A note on this clone: The germline gene is not matched at one end of the junction; a read error may be the cause. J is TRBJ2-1 and V is TRBV7-3; TRBD2 agrees at 9 bases. The CDR3 spans 14 residues. Germline V lookup: CDR1 SGHTA, CDR2 FQGTGA. Here the CDR3 DNA reads TGTTCCAGCAGCCCGCGGGGGGGGGTCTATGAGCAGTTCTTC. The encoded protein is CSSSPRGGVYEQFF.

The genes are TRBV6-1 and TRBJ2-5; 9 nucleotides line up with TRBD2. This CDR3 contains 16 residues. Per the germline V gene, CDR1 is MNHNS and CDR2 is SASEGT. Trimming cost V 2 bases and J 2 bases; bases outside gene matches: 6. The CDR3 loop is CASSESLAGTQETQYF. The CDR3 bases are TGTGCCAGCAGTGAATCCCTAGCGGGGACGCAAGAGACCCAGTACTTC.

The chain employs TRBV5-1 and TRBJ2-1, with 8 bases that match TRBD1. V lost 4 bases, J lost 2 bases, and 5 bases stayed unmatched. Germline CDR1 is SGHRS and CDR2 is YFSETQ. This CDR3 is built from 15 residues. CDR3 nucleotide sequence: TGCGCCAGCAGCCAGACAGGGGAGACCTACAATGAGCAGTTCTTC. Translation: CASSQTGETYNEQFF.

Notes on this clone: At one boundary the junction diverges from the germline segment, which might be a read error. This CDR3 is also generated by other DNA sequences in the sample. This CDR3 is CASSSDRGLIYEQYF. The CDR3 bases are TGCGCCAGCAGCTCCGACAGGGGGTTAATATACGAGCAGTACTTC. The chain employs TRBV7-6 and TRBJ2-7, with 9 bases that match TRBD1. Germline V gives CDR1 SGHVS, CDR2 FNYEAQ. There are 15 residues in the CDR3.